This T cell receptor (beta chain) came from a study of neurological immune-mediated disorders. This clonotype has at least ten counts. Its matching antigen is unknown. General study results and limits: It was the repertoires of 18 of 34 multiple sclerosis patients that phylogenetic grouping placed in one related-CDR3 cluster, which is a possible signature.

Each CDR3 protein gets one entry after TCRdb re-called the 5' RACE reads with MiXCR. The table shows some 65,000 distinct CDR3 sequences, with under 5% occurring only once. This receptor was obtained from a man aged 50-59 years with multiple sclerosis. The material sequenced was PBMCs.

CDR3 nucleotide sequence: TGTGCCAGCCTCCCGGGACAGCAAGAGACCCAGTACTTC. As protein: CASLPGQQETQYF. The chain links TRBV28 to TRBJ2-5; 7 bases match TRBD1. The CDR3 is 13 amino acids. Germline assignment: CDR1 MDHEN and CDR2 SYDVKM. V was pared by 8 bases and J by 2 bases, with 5 bases of the junction left unmatched.